The 20 T cell receptor beta chains below come from one sample, sequenced in a study of blood T cell repertoires in COVID-19. The method was immunoSEQ multiplex PCR; TCRdb's version includes in-frame clones alone and lacks a portion of them. The sample has about 300,000 clones, about 91% seen once. The specimen was peripheral blood. The receptors shown here come from a woman in her 30s with COVID-19, enrolled during active disease.

The chain combines TRBV18 with TRBJ2-7; possibly TRBD2 for D (5 bases). With 2 bases removed from V and 0 bases from J, the gap between germline ends came to 17 bases. The CDR3 loop spans 17 amino acids. Germline V gene sequence: CDR1 KGHSH, CDR2 LQKENI. CDR3 loop: CASSPVGEGLSSYEQYF. CDR3 DNA sequence: TGTGCCAGCTCACCAGTAGGAGAAGGACTCAGCTCCTACGAGCAGTACTTC.

V is TRBV6-2 or TRBV6-3 and J is TRBJ1-1; D is perhaps TRBD1 (6 bases). V was shortened by 4 bases and J by 0 bases, with 12 bases between the two germline ends. The CDR3 totals 15 residues. The germline CDR1 and CDR2 sequences are MNHEY and SVGEGT. CDR3 residues: CASSSPTGMNTEAFF. The CDR3 coding sequence is TGTGCCAGCAGTTCCCCCACAGGGATGAACACTGAAGCTTTCTTT.

The V and J genes are TRBV7-9 and TRBJ1-4; D is perhaps TRBD1 (5 bases). V lost 4 bases to trimming and J lost 6 bases, with 9 bases between them. CDR3 length: 13 amino acids. Germline CDR1 is SEHNR and CDR2 is FQNEAQ (reference sequence). The CDR3 DNA reads as TGTGCCAGCAGCTGGGGGGGTGATGAAAAACTGTTTTTT. It yields the protein CASSWGGDEKLFF.

The chain is built from TRBV5-1 and TRBJ1-5; perhaps TRBD1 as D (6 bases). This CDR3 has 15 amino acids. V shed 5 bases and J shed 4 bases, with 16 bases lying between them. Germline V gene data show CDR1 as SGHRS and CDR2 as YFSETQ. CDR3 nucleotides: TGCGCCAGCAGTTCTCTTCCGGGGACAAATCAGCCCCAGCATTTT. Encoded protein: CASSSLPGTNQPQHF.

V usage is TRBV7-8 and J usage is TRBJ2-1; D is perhaps TRBD2 (5 bases). The CDR3 is made up of 14 amino acids. CDR1 SGHVS and CDR2 FQNEAQ come from the germline V gene. V lost 5 bases, J lost 1 base, and 9 bases lay in between. The CDR3 loop reads CASSLRGSYNEQFF. CDR3 in DNA: TGTGCCAGCAGCCTCCGGGGTTCCTACAATGAGCAGTTCTTC.

The V and J genes are TRBV6-6 and TRBJ1-5, with 9 bases aligning to TRBD1. Trimming at V came to 5 bases and at J to 2 bases, leaving 19 bases not matched to a gene. The CDR3 consists of 20 residues. The germline V gene has CDR1 MNHNY and CDR2 SVGAGI (reference sequence). The CDR3 DNA reads TGTGCCAGCAGTCTTGAGGCGGGACAGGGTGGGACGATTGGCAATCAGCCCCAGCATTTT. Translated, it gives CASSLEAGQGGTIGNQPQHF.

V is TRBV2 and J is TRBJ1-5; D gene uncertain. V shed 2 bases and J shed 0 bases, with 11 bases lying between them. CDR3 length: 16 residues. Germline V CDR1 and CDR2: SNHLY, FYNNEI. The CDR3 spells CASSEYGRDSNQPQHF. DNA for the CDR3: TGTGCCAGCAGTGAATATGGGCGGGATAGCAATCAGCCCCAGCATTTT.

The CDR3 region has the DNA TGTGCCAGCAGCTTAGGATCGGCCAGGATTAATGAAAAACTGTTTTTT. Protein: CASSLGSARINEKLFF. This sequence joins TRBV7-9 and TRBJ1-4, with D uncertain. CDR1 and CDR2 (germline): SEHNR, FQNEAQ (reference sequence). The CDR3 spans 16 residues. V lost 1 base and J lost 4, with 13 bases in between.

In this sample, this clone turned up once. The V call is TRBV7-2, the J call TRBJ2-5; D is undetermined. The V end was cut by 0 bases, the J end by 5 bases, with 7 bases between. CDR1 and CDR2 (germline): SGHTA, FQGNSA. The CDR3 totals 13 residues. CDR3 DNA: TGTGCCAGCAGCTTAGCCACTATTGAGACCCAGTACTTC. Its translation: CASSLATIETQYF.

The V gene is TRBV7-9, the J gene TRBJ2-1, with 8 bases aligning to TRBD2. The CDR3 is 17 amino acids. From germline, CDR1 is SEHNR and CDR2 FQNEAQ (reference sequence). Trimming at V came to 5 bases and at J to 7 bases, leaving 16 bases not matched to a gene. This CDR3 is CASSAVHRILAGNEQFF. The CDR3 bases are TGTGCCAGCAGCGCCGTGCACCGAATCCTAGCGGGTAATGAGCAGTTCTTC.

J is TRBJ1-1 and V is TRBV10-3, with 7 bases matching TRBD1. CDR1 ENHRY and CDR2 SYGVKD come from the germline V gene. V was pared by 4 bases and J by 1 base, with 6 bases of the junction left unmatched. The CDR3 extends over 15 amino acids. CDR3 amino acids: CAISASQGKNTEAFF. CDR3 bases: TGTGCCATCAGTGCTTCACAGGGGAAGAACACTGAAGCTTTCTTT.

This sequence joins TRBV6-2 or TRBV6-3 and TRBJ2-2, with a weak D call TRBD1 (5 bases). The ends were cut back, 1 base at V and 6 bases at J, with 6 bases in the middle. This CDR3 comprises 13 residues. From germline, CDR1 is MNHEY and CDR2 SVGEGT. The CDR3 DNA follows: TGTGCCAGCAGTTACTTGGGGCCCGGGGAGCTGTTTTTT. It is translated as CASSYLGPGELFF.

This clone occurred many times. CDR3 protein: CASSEGRVAGNTIYF. CDR3 DNA: TGTGCCAGCAGTGAAGGCAGGGTGGCTGGAAACACCATATATTTT. This chain links TRBV25-1 with TRBJ1-3; D possibly corresponds to TRBD1 (5 bases). The V and J ends lost 2 bases and 2 bases respectively, with 10 bases between them. Per germline, CDR1 MGHDK and CDR2 SYGVNS. This CDR3 spans 15 amino acids.

The chain links TRBV13 to TRBJ1-4, with D perhaps matching TRBD1 (6 bases). The CDR3 spans 13 residues. V gave up 4 bases and J gave up 8 bases, with 11 bases separating them. The V gene's germline CDR1 is PRHDT and CDR2 FYEKMQ (reference sequence). CDR3 nucleotides: TGTGCCAGCAGCTACGGACAGAGGGAAAAACTGTTTTTT. Amino acids: CASSYGQREKLFF.

This clone was seen only once. The CDR3 region has the DNA TGTGCCAGTAGTAAAGGACAGGGCGGGCGTTCTGAAGCTTTCTTT. This gives the protein CASSKGQGGRSEAFF. The rearrangement joins TRBV19 to TRBJ1-1, with 8 bases that match TRBD1. The CDR3 spans 15 residues. From germline, CDR1 is LNHDA and CDR2 SQIVND (reference sequence). V dropped 4 bases and J dropped 6; count of bases not matched to a gene: 10. The variable domain in full, completed from reference TRBV19 and TRBJ1-1, reads DGGITQSPKYLFRKEGQNVTLSCEQNLNHDAMYWYRQDPGQGLRLIYYSQIVNDFQKGDIAEGYSVSREKKESFPLTVTSAQKNPTAFYLCASSKGQGGRSEAFFGQGTRLTVV.

The chain is built from TRBV2 and TRBJ1-1; D unclear. The CDR3 spans 12 residues. From germline, CDR1 is SNHLY and CDR2 FYNNEI. The V end was cut by 9 bases, the J end by 1 base, with 9 bases between. The CDR3 DNA sequence: TGTGCCAGTGAGGTTTGGAACACTGAAGCTTTCTTT. Translated, it gives CASEVWNTEAFF.

This clone was detected a few times. One junction end disagrees with the germline gene, perhaps due to a read error. This chain joins TRBV19 and TRBJ1-5; a weak D match, TRBD1 (6 bases). The V gene's germline CDR1 is LNHDA and CDR2 SQIVND (reference sequence). CDR3 size: 13 residues. Here the CDR3 DNA reads TGCGCCAGTAAAAGGGGGTTTCGTCAGCCCCAGCATTTT. As protein: CASKRGFRQPQHF.

The chain employs TRBV19 and TRBJ1-2; possibly TRBD1 for D (6 bases). Trimming stripped 1 base from V and 3 bases from J, with 9 bases between. From germline, CDR1 is LNHDA and CDR2 SQIVND (reference sequence). This CDR3 has 14 residues. CDR3 coding DNA: TGTGCCAGTAGTATAGGGGGACAACACTATGGCTACACCTTC. This encodes CASSIGGQHYGYTF.

The rearrangement joins TRBV6-2 or TRBV6-3 to TRBJ1-1; possible D gene TRBD1, 6 bases. CDR1 and CDR2 (germline): MNHEY, SVGEGT. The CDR3 consists of 15 residues. The ends were cut back, 6 bases at V and 1 base at J, with 15 bases in the middle. The CDR3 here is CASSQTGNPNTEAFF. DNA for the CDR3: TGTGCCAGCAGCCAAACAGGGAATCCGAACACTGAAGCTTTCTTT.

The chain combines TRBV21-1 with TRBJ1-2; no check of the table's D call, TRBD1, against the DNA was made. TRBV21-1 is deemed a pseudogene. The CDR3 spans 14 residues. CDR3 in amino acids: CASSTQRTGCGYTF. CDR3 DNA sequence: TGTGCCAGCAGCACCCAACGGACAGGTTGTGGCTACACCTTC.